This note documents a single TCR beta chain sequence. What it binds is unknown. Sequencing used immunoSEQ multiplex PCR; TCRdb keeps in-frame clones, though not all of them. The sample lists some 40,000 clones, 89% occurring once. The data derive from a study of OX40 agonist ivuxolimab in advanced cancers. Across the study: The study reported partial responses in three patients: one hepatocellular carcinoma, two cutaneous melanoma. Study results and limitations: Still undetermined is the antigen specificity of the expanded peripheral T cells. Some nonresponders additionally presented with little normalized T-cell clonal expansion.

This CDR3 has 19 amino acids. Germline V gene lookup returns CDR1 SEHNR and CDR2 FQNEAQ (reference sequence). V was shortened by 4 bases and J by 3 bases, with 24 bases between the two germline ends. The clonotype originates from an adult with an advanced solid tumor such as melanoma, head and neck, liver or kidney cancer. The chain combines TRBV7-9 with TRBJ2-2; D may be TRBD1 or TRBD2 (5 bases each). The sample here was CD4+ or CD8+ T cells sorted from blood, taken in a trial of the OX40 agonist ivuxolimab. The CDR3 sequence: CASSSLRDASVRHTGELFF. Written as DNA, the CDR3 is TGTGCCAGCAGCTCGCTGAGGGACGCAAGTGTAAGGCACACCGGGGAGCTGTTTTTT.